This entry lists 10 T cell receptor beta chains sequenced from one sample in a study of response to subunit inactivated influenza vaccine. MiXCR, applied by TCRdb to the RT-PCR reads, yields one record per CDR3 protein. Among roughly 500,000 distinct CDR3 sequences listed, under 30% were seen once. The sample was also linked to a second study, of T cells expressing NK-cell markers. From that report: The cDNA for TCR beta came from 5'RACE template switching with UMIs.

The specimen comprised CD4+ T cells sorted from PBMCs, sampled approximately 12 days after vaccination. The receptors were sampled from a man aged 50 or older who received an inactivated influenza vaccine.

This clonotype showed up just a few times. This sequence joins TRBV6-1 and TRBJ1-5; 8 positions agree with TRBD1. V gave up 6 bases and J gave up 11 bases; unmatched junction bases: 6. CDR3 length equals 12 residues. Germline V lookup: CDR1 MNHNS, CDR2 SASEGT. CDR3 bases: TGTGCCAGCAGGGACAGGGTTGGGGCCCAGCATTTT. Protein: CASRDRVGAQHF.

This clonotype was seen many times. The V and J genes are TRBV15 and TRBJ2-3; the D gene is possibly TRBD2 (7 bases). The CDR3 spans 17 residues. Per germline, CDR1 LNHNV and CDR2 YYDKDF (reference sequence). The V and J ends lost 0 bases and 4 bases respectively, with 17 bases between them. The chain's CDR3 is CATSREGGVVRADTQYF. For the CDR3, the DNA is TGTGCCACCAGCAGAGAAGGGGGGGTGGTCAGGGCAGATACGCAGTATTTT.

The chain joins TRBV29-1 to TRBJ2-7; 10 nucleotides agree with TRBD2. This CDR3 has 14 amino acids. J gave up 2 bases and V 7 bases, and 8 bases lay outside the gene matches. Germline CDR1 reads SQVTM; CDR2 reads ANQGSEA. The DNA of the CDR3 is TGCAGCGGGACGACTAGCGGGCCAGCCTACGAGCAGTACTTC. Encoded protein: CSGTTSGPAYEQYF.

The V and J genes are TRBV12-3 or TRBV12-4 and TRBJ1-2, with TRBD1 matching over 7 bases. CDR3 size: 14 residues. The ends lost 1 base at V and 2 bases at J; junction bases unmatched: 1. CDR3 DNA: TGTGCCAGCAGTTTAGGGGACAGCAACTATGGCTACACCTTC. As protein: CASSLGDSNYGYTF.

The chain couples TRBV5-1 to TRBJ1-1, with a tentative D call TRBD1 (5 bases). From germline, CDR1 is SGHRS and CDR2 YFSETQ. There are 15 residues in the CDR3. Trimming cost V 0 bases and J 2 bases, with 11 bases left between them. The DNA of the CDR3 is TGCGCCAGCAGCTTGGACGGGACGAGAAACACTGAAGCTTTCTTT. Translation gives CASSLDGTRNTEAFF.

There are a few counts of this clonotype. The chain joins TRBV29-1 to TRBJ2-1; D perhaps matches TRBD2 (6 bases). Trimming stripped 6 bases from V and 10 bases from J, with 19 bases between. CDR3 length: 13 residues. The germline CDR1 and CDR2 sequences are SQVTM and ANQGSEA. CDR3 in DNA: TGCAGCGTCTATCCTCCGGGACTTGTCGAGCAGTTCTTC. Translated, it gives CSVYPPGLVEQFF.

The chain joins TRBV6-5 to TRBJ2-7; D gene uncertain. With 3 bases removed from V and 1 base from J, the gap between germline ends came to 13 bases. The CDR3 length is 15 residues. Germline V gene data show CDR1 as MNHEY and CDR2 as SVGAGI. The DNA for the CDR3 is TGTGCCAGCAGTTATTCGCCAGGCCAATCCTACGAGCAGTACTTC. Translation gives CASSYSPGQSYEQYF.

This clonotype was seen at least ten times. One junction end disagrees with the germline gene, perhaps due to a read error. The chain joins TRBV3-1 to TRBJ2-1; 7 bases align to TRBD2. The CDR3 runs to 15 residues. The V gene's germline CDR1 is LGHDT and CDR2 YNNKEL (reference sequence). CDR3 DNA sequence: TGCGCCAGCAGTCCTAGCGGAGGCTCCTACAATGAGCAGTTCTTC. It codes for CASSPSGGSYNEQFF.

This clonotype was observed a handful of times. The chain couples TRBV6-2 or TRBV6-3 to TRBJ2-5; D tentatively fits TRBD1 or TRBD2 (5 bases each). The CDR3 consists of 14 residues. Trimming removed 0 bases at V and 4 bases at J, with 9 bases between. Germline V gene sequence: CDR1 MNHEY, CDR2 SVGEGT. DNA for the CDR3: TGTGCCAGCAGTTACTCCGGGACCCCAGAGACCCAGTACTTC. As protein: CASSYSGTPETQYF.

This clonotype was counted between two and nine times. The rearrangement links TRBV5-1 to TRBJ1-2; tentatively, D is TRBD1 (6 bases). This CDR3 comprises 14 residues. Trimming pared 0 bases from V and 7 bases from J, leaving 13 bases between. Germline V CDR1 and CDR2: SGHRS, YFSETQ. DNA of the CDR3: TGCGCCAGCAGCTTGGAAGGGGGGACGGCTGGCTACACCTTC. Protein sequence: CASSLEGGTAGYTF.